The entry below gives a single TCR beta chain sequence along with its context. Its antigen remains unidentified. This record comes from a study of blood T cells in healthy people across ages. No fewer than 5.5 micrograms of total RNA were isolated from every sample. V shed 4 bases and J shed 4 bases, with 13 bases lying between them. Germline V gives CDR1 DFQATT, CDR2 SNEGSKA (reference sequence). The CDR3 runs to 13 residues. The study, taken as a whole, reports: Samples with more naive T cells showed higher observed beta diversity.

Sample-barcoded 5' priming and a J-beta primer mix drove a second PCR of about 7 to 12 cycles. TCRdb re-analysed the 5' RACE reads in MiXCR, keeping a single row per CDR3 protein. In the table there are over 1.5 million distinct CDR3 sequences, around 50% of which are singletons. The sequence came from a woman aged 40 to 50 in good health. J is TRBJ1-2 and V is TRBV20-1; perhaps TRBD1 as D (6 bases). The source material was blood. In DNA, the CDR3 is TGCAGTGCTATTCAGGACAGACTCTATGGCTACACCTTC. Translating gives CSAIQDRLYGYTF.